Listed below are T cell receptor beta chains from one sample, sequenced in a study of T cell responses to AZD1222 COVID-19 vaccine. Sequencing was performed with immunoSEQ multiplex PCR; in TCRdb, only in-frame clones are kept and a portion is missing. Among 150,000 to 250,000 clones listed, over 85% were seen once. This material consisted of peripheral blood, taken 28 days after the second AZD1222 dose. These receptors originate from an adult who received the AZD1222 COVID-19 vaccine. CDR3s include the opening cysteine and the closing phenylalanine or tryptophan. Fields, in order: D gene, clone size, J gene, V gene, CDR3 protein, CDR3 DNA. A D gene is named only where the DNA matches it firmly. The size of a clone is reported for some rows only, either as once, few or many, or as a class for expanded clones.

.	.	TRBJ2-3	TRBV29-1	CSVLMAGHTDTQYF	TGCAGCGTCCTCATGGCCGGCCACACAGATACGCAGTATTTT
.	.	TRBJ1-2	TRBV19	CASTDIAGTRNYGYTF	TGTGCCAGTACCGACATTGCGGGGACACGTAACTATGGCTACACCTTC
.	.	TRBJ1-1	TRBV5-4	CASSLRANTEAFF	TGTGCCAGCAGCTTGAGGGCGAACACTGAAGCTTTCTTT
.	.	TRBJ2-1	TRBV30	CAWSATYNEQFF	TGTGCCTGGAGTGCAACCTACAATGAGCAGTTCTTC
.	.	TRBJ2-1	TRBV6-5	CASSYSQDYNEQFF	TGTGCCAGCAGTTACTCCCAAGACTACAATGAGCAGTTCTTC
.	.	TRBJ1-5	TRBV4-1	CASSRDRDGPTQQPQHF	TGCGCCAGCAGCCGGGACCGAGACGGGCCAACGCAACAGCCCCAGCATTTT
.	.	TRBJ2-7	TRBV12-5	CASGPTLRGENEQYF	TGTGCTAGTGGACCCACCCTTCGAGGTGAAAACGAGCAGTACTTC
.	.	TRBJ1-1	TRBV3-1/TRBV3-2	CASSQQGTEAFF	TGTGCCAGCAGCCAACAGGGCACTGAAGCTTTCTTT
.	.	TRBJ2-7	TRBV9	CASSPEGSVGQQYF	TGTGCCAGCAGCCCGGAGGGCTCGGTCGGGCAGCAGTACTTC
.	.	TRBJ2-5	TRBV7-6	CASSFGSGVRETQYF	TGTGCCAGCAGCTTCGGCTCAGGTGTCCGAGAGACCCAGTACTTC
.	.	TRBJ1-2	TRBV7-3	CASSPIPGTSLRGYTF	TGTGCCAGCAGCCCCATCCCCGGGACATCTCTCCGGGGCTACACCTTC
.	.	TRBJ1-5	TRBV7-2	CASSLGIRTASNQPQHF	TGTGCCAGCAGCTTAGGGATTAGGACAGCGAGCAATCAGCCCCAGCATTTT
.	.	TRBJ1-5	TRBV9	CASSPQLGDQPQHF	TGTGCCAGCAGCCCTCAACTGGGGGATCAGCCCCAGCATTTT
.	.	TRBJ2-7	TRBV6-1	CATGGGYEQYF	TGTGCCACCGGAGGGGGGTACGAGCAGTACTTC
.	.	TRBJ1-4	TRBV14	CASSQETRRFATNEKLFF	TGTGCCAGCAGCCAAGAGACCCGCAGGTTTGCAACTAATGAAAAACTGTTTTTT
.	.	TRBJ1-1	TRBV6-5	CASSYSPTDYTEAFF	TGTGCCAGCAGTTACTCACCAACGGACTATACTGAAGCTTTCTTT
.	.	TRBJ1-1	TRBV30	CAWSPTWGYGGTEAFF	TGTGCCTGGAGTCCGACGTGGGGATACGGGGGCACTGAAGCTTTCTTT
.	.	TRBJ1-1	TRBV3-1/TRBV3-2	CASSQVSGYEAFF	TGTGCCAGCAGCCAAGTATCGGGGTACGAAGCTTTCTTT
.	.	TRBJ1-3	TRBV18	CASSEQGDNTIYF	TGTGCCAGCTCAGAACAGGGAGATAACACCATATATTTT
.	.	TRBJ1-3	TRBV6-5	CASNDPLGPGNTIYF	TGTGCCAGCAACGACCCCTTGGGACCTGGAAACACCATATATTTT
.	.	TRBJ1-5	TRBV27	CASGQLVRGQPQHF	TGTGCCAGTGGACAGTTGGTTCGCGGTCAGCCCCAGCATTTT
.	.	TRBJ1-5	TRBV27	CASQQGNGNQPQHF	TGTGCCAGCCAGCAGGGGAACGGCAATCAGCCCCAGCATTTT
TRBD1	.	TRBJ1-6	TRBV6-1	CASSEGRDRWFSPLHF	TGTGCCAGCAGTGAAGGGCGGGACAGGTGGTTTTCACCCCTCCACTTT
.	.	TRBJ1-5	TRBV27	CASSALWGGNQPQHF	TGTGCCAGCTCAGCCCTGTGGGGCGGCAATCAGCCCCAGCATTTT
.	.	TRBJ2-1	TRBV19	CASSDRGASYNEQFF	TGTGCCAGTAGTGATAGGGGAGCCTCCTACAATGAGCAGTTCTTC
TRBD1	.	TRBJ2-7	TRBV6-5	CASSYSVGTGAYEQYF	TGTGCCAGCAGTTACTCAGTCGGGACAGGGGCTTACGAGCAGTACTTC
.	.	TRBJ1-4	TRBV25-1	CASSRGMGRILNEKLFF	TGTGCCAGCAGTCGGGGCATGGGGCGGATACTTAATGAAAAACTGTTTTTT
TRBD1	.	TRBJ1-2	TRBV20-1	CSANDRDGYTF	TGCAGTGCCAACGACAGGGATGGCTACACCTTC
.	.	TRBJ1-1	TRBV30	CAWGGGSEAFF	TGTGCCTGGGGTGGAGGTAGTGAAGCTTTCTTT
.	.	TRBJ1-2	TRBV7-9	CASSFAGNYGYTF	TGTGCCAGCAGCTTCGCGGGAAACTATGGCTACACCTTC
.	.	TRBJ1-3	TRBV11-2	CASTREGISGNTIYF	TGTGCCAGCACCCGAGAGGGGATCTCTGGAAACACCATATATTTT
.	.	TRBJ2-3	TRBV6-2/TRBV6-3	CASSYTYPNTQYF	TGTGCCAGCAGTTACACTTACCCAAATACGCAGTATTTT
.	.	TRBJ1-2	TRBV7-9	CASRGGNYGYTF	TGTGCCAGCAGGGGGGGTAATTATGGCTACACCTTC
.	.	TRBJ2-7	TRBV3-1/TRBV3-2	CASSQVWRGEQYF	TGTGCCAGCAGCCAAGTTTGGAGGGGGGAGCAGTACTTC
.	.	TRBJ1-1	TRBV18	CASSPRAGELNTEAFF	TGTGCCAGCTCACCGCGGGCAGGGGAATTGAACACTGAAGCTTTCTTT
.	once	TRBJ1-4	TRBV18	CASSRAGNEKLFF	TGTGCCAGCTCACGGGCGGGGAATGAAAAACTGTTTTTT
.	.	TRBJ1-5	TRBV2	CASVLASNQPQHF	TGTGCCAGCGTTTTGGCTAGCAATCAGCCCCAGCATTTT
.	.	TRBJ2-2	TRBV3-1/TRBV3-2	CASSRDGGLNTGELFF	TGTGCCAGCAGCCGCGACGGGGGCCTGAACACCGGGGAGCTGTTTTTT
TRBD1	.	TRBJ2-5	TRBV5-6	CASSLLGQAQETQYF	TGTGCCAGCAGCTTGTTGGGACAGGCCCAAGAGACCCAGTACTTC
.	.	TRBJ1-2	TRBV27	CASSFLQGAIYGYTF	TGTGCCAGCAGTTTTTTGCAGGGCGCCATCTATGGCTACACCTTC
.	.	TRBJ1-1	TRBV18	CASSPPLQMNTEAFF	TGTGCCAGCTCACCCCCCCTCCAGATGAACACTGAAGCTTTCTTT
TRBD1	.	TRBJ2-7	TRBV28	CASSAPPGQGYEQYF	TGTGCCAGCAGTGCCCCCCCGGGACAGGGCTACGAGCAGTACTTC
.	.	TRBJ1-2	TRBV7-8	CASSTAGTPTGYGYTF	TGTGCCAGCAGCACAGCCGGGACACCCACGGGGTATGGCTACACCTTC
.	.	TRBJ1-3	TRBV3-1/TRBV3-2	CASSHGELRHYSGNTIYF	TGTGCCAGCAGCCACGGGGAACTCCGTCACTACTCTGGAAACACCATATATTTT
.	.	TRBJ2-3	TRBV6-5	CASSYSGRVTDTQYF	TGTGCCAGCAGTTACTCGGGCAGGGTCACAGATACGCAGTATTTT
.	.	TRBJ2-3	TRBV7-9	CASSLTRGITDTQYF	TGTGCCAGCAGCCTTACTAGGGGTATCACAGATACGCAGTATTTT
.	.	TRBJ1-6	TRBV28	CASTLLNSPLHF	TGTGCCAGCACCTTATTGAATTCACCCCTCCACTTT
TRBD1	.	TRBJ2-1	TRBV7-2	CASSRGTGNDRFF	TGTGCCAGCAGCCGCGGGACAGGGAACGATCGGTTCTTC